These 5 T cell receptor beta chains were sequenced from one sample in a study of blood T cell repertoires in COVID-19. The protocol was immunoSEQ multiplex PCR, while the TCRdb copy is restricted to in-frame clones and leaves out a portion. The sample lists about 220,000 clones; roughly four fifths were seen once. Material for sequencing was peripheral blood. The receptors derive from a woman aged 70-85 years with COVID-19, enrolled during active disease.

This chain joins TRBV28 and TRBJ1-3; 8 bases line up with TRBD1. Germline values: CDR1 MDHEN, CDR2 SYDVKM. Trimming took 5 bases from V and 9 from J; bases not matched to a gene: 9. The CDR3 length is 14 residues. CDR3 DNA sequence: TGTGCCAGCAGTCCGACAGGGGCCATCGCCACCATATATTTT. Its protein is CASSPTGAIATIYF.

This sequence joins TRBV3-1 (or the pseudogene TRBV3-2) and TRBJ1-1; 7 bases agree with TRBD1. CDR1 is LGHDT and CDR2 is YNNKEL in the germline V gene (reference sequence). The CDR3 has 12 residues. V lost 4 bases and J lost 5; bases outside the gene matches: 1. CDR3 residues: CASSRDSTEAFF. The CDR3 DNA is TGTGCCAGCAGCCGGGACAGTACTGAAGCTTTCTTT.

This clone appeared once. The rearrangement joins TRBV6-5 to TRBJ2-7, with D perhaps TRBD2 (5 bases). Germline CDR1 reads MNHEY; CDR2 reads SVGAGI. The CDR3 consists of 13 residues. V lost 3 bases, J lost 4 bases, and 10 bases lay in between. The CDR3 coding sequence is TGTGCCAGCAGTTATCTTGGCGGGTACGAGCAGTACTTC. Translated: CASSYLGGYEQYF.

This clone is a singleton in its sample. The chain couples TRBV12-5 to TRBJ2-1; TRBD2 is a possible D gene (5 bases). Germline values: CDR1 LGHNT, CDR2 FRNRAP. The CDR3 sequence is 14 residues long. The V gene lost 6 bases and the J gene lost 4 bases, with 13 bases spanning the gap. The CDR3: CASGVSGAYNEQFF. CDR3 sequence (DNA): TGTGCTAGTGGGGTGAGCGGAGCTTACAATGAGCAGTTCTTC.

This rearrangement joins TRBV7-2 to TRBJ2-1; TRBD2 matches at 7 bases. The ends lost 6 bases at V and 3 bases at J; junction bases unmatched: 8. Germline CDR1 SGHTA, CDR2 FQGNSA. This CDR3 region has 15 residues. CDR3 sequence reads: CASRLTSAGYNEQFF. CDR3 bases: TGTGCCAGCAGGTTAACTAGCGCCGGCTACAATGAGCAGTTCTTC. The full variable domain, its missing parts supplied by reference TRBV7-2 and TRBJ2-1, is GAGVSQSPSNKVTEKGKDVELRCDPISGHTALYWYRQSLGQGLEFLIYFQGNSAPDKSGLPSDRFSAERTGGSVSTLTIQRTQQEDSAVYLCASRLTSAGYNEQFFGPGTRLTVL.